This passage covers 6 T cell receptor beta chains from one sample sequenced in a study of OX40 agonist ivuxolimab in advanced cancers. Generated by immunoSEQ multiplex PCR, the TCRdb table keeps only in-frame clones and is missing some. This table has some 85,000 clones, 88% appearing once. This material consisted of CD4+ or CD8+ T cells sorted from blood, taken in a trial of the OX40 agonist ivuxolimab. The receptors were sampled from an adult with an advanced solid tumor such as melanoma, head and neck, liver or kidney cancer.

The genes are TRBV6-5 and TRBJ1-5; the D is unclear. Between the trimmed V and J ends, which lost 5 bases and 7 bases, there was a span of 9 bases. Per the germline V gene, CDR1 is MNHEY and CDR2 is SVGAGI. CDR3 size: 12 residues. The CDR3 DNA reads as TGTGCCAGCAGTAGACTTGGGCAGCCCCAGCATTTT. This translates into CASSRLGQPQHF.

The chain uses TRBV4-3 and TRBJ2-2; no clear D gene. Germline V lookup: CDR1 LGHNA, CDR2 YSLEER. This CDR3 has 14 residues. The V and J ends lost 4 bases and 1 base respectively, with 7 bases between them. The CDR3 nucleotides read TGCGCCAGCAGCCTCGACGGGAACACCGGGGAGCTGTTTTTT. Residues: CASSLDGNTGELFF.

Of note for this clone: One junction end does not reproduce the germline sequence, and a read error may be involved. The rearrangement uses TRBV25-1 and TRBJ2-5; D not resolved. This CDR3 has 16 residues. Germline CDR1 MGHDK, CDR2 SYGVNS. CDR3 sequence: CASERSGSARKETRYF. Written as DNA, the CDR3 is TGTGCCAGTGAAAGGAGTGGCAGTGCCCGAAAAGAGACCCGGTACTTC.

The chain recombines TRBV6-4 with TRBJ2-7; 8 positions match TRBD1. Trimming took 7 bases from V and 3 from J; bases not matched to a gene: 17. Germline CDR1 and CDR2: MRHNA and SNTAGT. This CDR3 comprises 17 residues. This CDR3 reads CASIFFLPDRAYYEQYF. In nucleotides, the CDR3 is TGTGCCAGCATTTTTTTTCTACCGGACAGGGCTTACTACGAGCAGTACTTC.

The V and J genes are TRBV11-2 and TRBJ2-1, with 9 bases that match TRBD2. Germline values: CDR1 SGHAT, CDR2 FQNNGV. CDR3 length equals 16 residues. V lost 5 bases, J lost 6 bases, and 11 bases stayed unmatched. This CDR3 reads CASSHTRTSVSNEQFF. The CDR3, as DNA: TGTGCCAGCAGCCATACCCGGACTAGCGTGAGCAATGAGCAGTTCTTC.

The V and J genes are TRBV7-9 and TRBJ1-2; D perhaps matches TRBD1 (5 bases). The length of the CDR3 is 15 residues. With 4 bases removed from V and 8 bases from J, the gap between germline ends came to 20 bases. CDR1 and CDR2 (germline): SEHNR, FQNEAQ (reference sequence). The chain's CDR3 is CASSSTGWATRGYTF. In nucleotides, the CDR3 is TGTGCCAGCAGCTCCACAGGCTGGGCAACTAGGGGCTACACCTTC.